These 6 T cell receptor beta chains were all obtained from the same sample, sequenced in a study of blood T cell repertoires in COVID-19. Clones were read by immunoSEQ multiplex PCR, and TCRdb kept only the in-frame ones, dropping some. This sample carries approximately 390,000 clones, approximately 88% of them seen once, and the ten largest clones take around 2.1%. Input material: PBMCs or T cells enriched from blood (not recorded which). All receptors derive from a woman aged 40-49 years with acute COVID-19.

The genes are TRBV3-1 (or the pseudogene TRBV3-2) and TRBJ1-3; no definite D call. This CDR3 spans 16 amino acids. V lost 1 base and J lost 2, with 12 bases in between. From germline, CDR1 is LGHDT and CDR2 YNNKEL (reference sequence). CDR3 amino acids: CASSQVPTAAGNTIYF. In DNA form, the CDR3 reads TGTGCCAGCAGCCAAGTCCCGACTGCAGCTGGAAACACCATATATTTT.

The V gene is TRBV30, the J gene TRBJ2-5; no clear D gene. From germline, CDR1 is GTSNPN and CDR2 SVGIG (reference sequence). Trimming pared 1 base from V and 5 bases from J, leaving 8 bases between. The CDR3 runs 12 residues. CDR3 in amino acids: CAWSGAQETQYF. The CDR3 nucleotides are TGTGCCTGGAGTGGGGCCCAGGAGACCCAGTACTTC.

The V and J genes are TRBV9 and TRBJ1-1; 7 positions agree with TRBD1. Germline CDR1 SGDLS, CDR2 YYNGEE. Trimming took 3 bases from V and 6 from J; bases not matched to a gene: 8. The CDR3 is 14 amino acids. CDR3 region: CASSGGGGRAEAFF. Here the CDR3 DNA reads TGTGCCAGCAGCGGAGGGGGCGGAAGGGCTGAAGCTTTCTTT.

The V gene is TRBV5-1, the J gene TRBJ2-2; D not resolved. V was shortened by 1 base and J by 10 bases, with 17 bases between the two germline ends. Germline V gene data show CDR1 as SGHRS and CDR2 as YFSETQ. The CDR3 is made up of 15 amino acids. CDR3 loop: CASSLTGLTNSELFF. As DNA, the CDR3 is TGCGCCAGCAGCTTGACCGGCCTGACAAACTCGGAGCTGTTTTTT.

The chain recombines TRBV5-6 with TRBJ1-2, with TRBD1 matching 10 bases. V gave up 2 bases and J gave up 2 bases; unmatched junction bases: 9. The CDR3 is 17 amino acids. Per the germline V gene, CDR1 is SGHDT and CDR2 is YYEEEE. Written as DNA, the CDR3 is TGTGCCAGCAGCTTCGCGGGACAGGGGTCCTCAAACTATGGCTACACCTTC. It is translated as CASSFAGQGSSNYGYTF.

This rearrangement joins TRBV19 to TRBJ2-5; TRBD1 is a possible D gene (5 bases). Germline assignment: CDR1 LNHDA and CDR2 SQIVND (reference sequence). V gave up 3 bases and J gave up 1 base, with 15 bases separating them. The CDR3 is 16 amino acids. The CDR3 sequence is CASSMGQGNVQETQYF. The CDR3 nucleotides are TGTGCCAGTAGTATGGGGCAGGGCAATGTCCAAGAGACCCAGTACTTC.